The sequence of this TCR beta chain was determined in a study of blood T cell repertoires in COVID-19. About the study: Sources were T cells, B-cell-depleted T cells, or PBMCs; the material itself was cDNA or gDNA.

Libraries were prepared by immunoSEQ multiplex PCR; TCRdb keeps only in-frame clonotypes and omits some of them. The sample shows under 80,000 clones, approximately 86% of them seen only once. The clonotype comes from a human donor in a cohort sampled during active COVID-19. Sequencing was done on a sample of peripheral blood.

CDR3: CASSLARTGINYGYTF. The CDR3 nucleotides read TGTGCCAGCAGTCTCGCCCGGACAGGAATTAACTATGGCTACACCTTC. The chain joins TRBV27 to TRBJ1-2; 7 bases fit TRBD1. The germline V gene has CDR1 MNHEY and CDR2 SMNVEV (reference sequence). J lost 1 base, V lost 5 bases, and 10 bases had no gene match. The CDR3 is 16 residues long.